These T cell receptor beta chains were read from a single sample in a study of blood T cell repertoires in COVID-19. Using immunoSEQ multiplex PCR, the repertoire was profiled, and TCRdb retains in-frame clones only, with some absent. The sample consists of under 300,000 clones, roughly 80% of them appearing once. Sequenced material: peripheral blood. Receptor source: a woman aged 18-30 years with acute or convalescent COVID-19. Both conserved end residues are part of each CDR3. A D gene is named only where the DNA matches it firmly.

>TRBV7-2|TRBD2|TRBJ2-7
CASSPGTGGLSYEQYF
>TRBV19|.|TRBJ2-7
CASSIRGGGSYEQYF
>TRBV6-2/TRBV6-3|.|TRBJ1-1
CASSYSPGQMNTEAFF
>TRBV5-5|.|TRBJ2-5
CASSFSRETQYF
>TRBV29-1|.|TRBJ2-7
CSVEDPRDKNYEQYF
>TRBV27|.|TRBJ2-1
CASSLQAGNSYNEQFF
>TRBV3-1/TRBV3-2|TRBD1|TRBJ1-1
CASSLRRDRLGVTEAFF
>TRBV4-3|TRBD1|TRBJ1-4
CASSPGTVDEKLFF
>TRBV6-5|.|TRBJ2-7
CASSYSGGSDEQYF
>TRBV7-2|.|TRBJ2-1
CASSLFSYNEQFF
>TRBV7-2|.|TRBJ2-3
CASSLKGGSGFPDTQYF
>TRBV28|TRBD2|TRBJ2-2
CASKDTGLAENTGELFF
>TRBV4-3|TRBD1|TRBJ1-2
CASSQAGRTGGASDYGYTF
>TRBV6-2/TRBV6-3|.|TRBJ2-7
CASSYWDTGEEQYF
>TRBV9|.|TRBJ1-1
CASSVGAGWGTEAFF
>TRBV5-1|.|TRBJ2-3
CASSLKLGVDTQYF
>TRBV29-1|TRBD1|TRBJ2-7
CSVEEGTGPHYEQYF
>TRBV29-1|TRBD1|TRBJ2-5
CSVGQGVETQYF
>TRBV7-2|TRBD2|TRBJ2-7
CASSLQRESQYF
>TRBV9|.|TRBJ1-5
CASSVGGGNQPQHF
>TRBV9|.|TRBJ2-1
CASGEGVNRYNEQFF
>TRBV7-9|.|TRBJ1-1
CASSLGGGLSTEAFF
>TRBV6-6|.|TRBJ2-2
CASTTGVTGELFF
>TRBV7-9|.|TRBJ2-1
CASSSFDNEQFF
>TRBV11-2|TRBD2|TRBJ2-2
CATKLAGHGELFF
>TRBV19|.|TRBJ2-7
CASRPKGLSNYEQYF
>TRBV6-1|TRBD2|TRBJ2-1
CASSVPGLASYNEQFF
>TRBV7-2|TRBD2|TRBJ2-1
CASSPSGRAYNEQFF
>TRBV28|TRBD1|TRBJ1-2
CASRLRDRENYGYTF
>TRBV5-1|TRBD2|TRBJ2-7
CASSQLAGASEQYF
>TRBV7-9|.|TRBJ1-3
CASSLAVKELGNTIYF
>TRBV27|TRBD1|TRBJ2-1
CASSLLQGRTNEQFF
>TRBV28|TRBD1|TRBJ1-2
CATTDRGHGYTF
>TRBV3-1/TRBV3-2|TRBD1|TRBJ2-5
CASSPTADRFETQYF
>TRBV27|.|TRBJ2-3
CASSVESRNTQYF
>TRBV4-1|TRBD2|TRBJ2-2
CASSQGRERYTGELFF
>TRBV28|TRBD1|TRBJ1-2
CASSTGVSGYTF
>TRBV10-1|.|TRBJ2-3
CASSDRGEPTDTQYF